A single sample gave rise to the 18 T cell receptor beta chains below, sequenced in a study of cytomegalovirus exposure and HLA in healthy donors. The PCR had 60 Vbeta and 13 Jbeta primers. The protocol was immunoSEQ multiplex PCR, while the TCRdb copy is restricted to in-frame clones and leaves out a portion. Found here are approximately 260,000 clones, about 90% of them singletons; the top ten hold about 1.5%. The material sequenced was PBMCs. The source of these receptors is a girl aged 2 to 9 in good health and CMV-seronegative.

Only one count was recorded for this clone. J is TRBJ2-5 and V is TRBV19; the match to TRBD1 covers 7 bases. The CDR3 totals 15 residues. Germline-derived CDR1 and CDR2 are LNHDA and SQIVND (reference sequence). The J segment lost 4 bases and the V segment lost 6 bases, leaving 11 bases of the junction unmatched. Here the CDR3 DNA reads TGTGCCAGTAGCCTATTTAAGGGGGCGGGAGAGACCCAGTACTTC. This gives the protein CASSLFKGAGETQYF.

V is TRBV6-5 and J is TRBJ1-1; TRBD1 matches at 10 bases. Germline V gene data show CDR1 as MNHEY and CDR2 as SVGAGI. With V trimmed by 1 base and J by 7 bases, 6 bases remained unmatched. This CDR3 comprises 15 residues. The CDR3 DNA reads TGTGCCAGCAGTTACTTCAGACAGGGGGCAGGTGAAGCTTTCTTT. Residues: CASSYFRQGAGEAFF.

V is TRBV2 and J is TRBJ2-3, with a possible D match to TRBD2 (6 bases). Germline assignment: CDR1 SNHLY and CDR2 FYNNEI. Trimming left V 7 bases short and J 6 bases short, with 17 bases between. The CDR3 totals 14 residues. The CDR3 bases are TGTGCCAGCAAAAGAGGCGGGGAGTTGGATACGCAGTATTTT. This sequence encodes CASKRGGELDTQYF.

The chain is built from TRBV6-6 and TRBJ1-1; D is perhaps TRBD1 (6 bases). Trimming cost V 10 bases and J 5 bases, with 17 bases left between them. Germline-derived CDR1 and CDR2 are MNHNY and SVGAGI (reference sequence). This CDR3 region has 13 residues. CDR3 sequence (DNA): TGTGCCACAAACAGGGACCCTGCTACTGAAGCTTTCTTT. It is translated as CATNRDPATEAFF.

The chain links TRBV4-2 to TRBJ1-1; 9 bases map to TRBD1. J gave up 1 base and V 0 bases, and 12 bases lay outside the gene matches. CDR1 is LGHNA and CDR2 is YNFKEQ in the germline V gene. CDR3 size: 19 residues. The DNA for the CDR3 is TGTGCCAGCAGCCAAGATGGGGGTCGACAGGGGGTTCGGAACACTGAAGCTTTCTTT. It is translated as CASSQDGGRQGVRNTEAFF.

This chain links TRBV6-5 with TRBJ1-1; D ambiguous. V was pared by 7 bases and J by 8 bases, with 14 bases between. The germline V gene encodes CDR1 MNHEY and CDR2 SVGAGI. The CDR3 totals 12 residues. This chain's CDR3 is CASTKRAGEAFF. The CDR3 DNA reads TGTGCCAGCACTAAGCGGGCCGGGGAAGCTTTCTTT.

This sequence joins TRBV7-9 and TRBJ2-5; D is possibly TRBD1 (5 bases). The CDR3 has 14 residues. Germline assignment: CDR1 SEHNR and CDR2 FQNEAQ (reference sequence). V was pared by 1 base and J by 2 bases, with 8 bases between. CDR3 DNA sequence: TGTGCCAGCAGCTTAGTGACAGTACAAGAGACCCAGTACTTC. This codes for CASSLVTVQETQYF.

The chain uses TRBV2 and TRBJ1-4; D possibly corresponds to TRBD1 (5 bases). Trimming cost V 6 bases and J 8 bases, with 19 bases left between them. Germline lookup yields CDR1 SNHLY and CDR2 FYNNEI. This CDR3 comprises 15 residues. The CDR3: CASRAGRGLEEKLFF. The CDR3, as DNA: TGTGCCAGCAGGGCAGGGAGGGGATTAGAAGAAAAACTGTTTTTT.

The chain is built from TRBV6-5 and TRBJ1-5; the D gene is possibly TRBD1 (6 bases). The CDR3 runs 14 residues. Between the trimmed V and J ends, which lost 8 bases and 2 bases, there was a span of 13 bases. The germline V gene encodes CDR1 MNHEY and CDR2 SVGAGI. This chain's CDR3 is CASSPGAGNQPQHF. The CDR3 nucleotides are TGTGCCAGCTCCCCAGGGGCAGGCAATCAGCCCCAGCATTTT.

This clone was seen a few times. V usage is TRBV6-5 and J usage is TRBJ2-7, with 7 bases identical to TRBD1. The CDR3 has 15 residues. CDR1 is MNHEY and CDR2 is SVGAGI in the germline V gene. Losses at the gene ends were 5 bases for V and 3 bases for J; bases not matched to a gene: 10. As DNA, the CDR3 is TGTGCCAGCAGTGTAGACGGGACAGATCTCTACGAGCAGTACTTC. Translating gives CASSVDGTDLYEQYF.

The chain combines TRBV7-2 with TRBJ2-1; maybe TRBD2 (6 bases). There are 12 residues in the CDR3. Trimming shortened V by 5 bases and J by 9 bases, and 11 bases separated the two germline ends. Germline loops: CDR1 SGHTA, CDR2 FQGNSA. The CDR3 nucleotides are TGTGCCAGCAGCCCCACTAGCATTGAGCAGTTCTTC. Its translation: CASSPTSIEQFF.

This clone appeared a few times. The genes are TRBV2 and TRBJ1-1, with D unresolved. Germline CDR1 SNHLY, CDR2 FYNNEI. Trimming shortened V by 0 bases and J by 3 bases, and 11 bases separated the two germline ends. CDR3 length: 15 residues. The CDR3 nucleotides read TGTGCCAGCAGTGAAGCGTCCTCGTCCCACACTGAAGCTTTCTTT. This translates into CASSEASSSHTEAFF.

The chain recombines TRBV5-1 with TRBJ1-1; tentatively, D is TRBD1 (5 bases). Per the germline V gene, CDR1 is SGHRS and CDR2 is YFSETQ. V was trimmed by 7 bases and J by 0 bases, leaving 13 bases between them. CDR3 size: 14 residues. The CDR3: CASGLGGVNTEAFF. The CDR3 DNA reads as TGCGCCAGCGGCCTGGGGGGAGTGAACACTGAAGCTTTCTTT.

Of note for this clone: This specimen includes other DNA sequences encoding the same CDR3. The chain employs TRBV27 and TRBJ1-5, with D hard to call. Trimming removed 0 bases from V and 4 bases from J, with 13 bases in between. CDR3 size: 16 residues. Per germline, CDR1 MNHEY and CDR2 SMNVEV (reference sequence). In nucleotides, the CDR3 is TGTGCCAGCAGTTTATCTCCGGGCGGAGGGAATCAGCCCCAGCATTTT. This encodes CASSLSPGGGNQPQHF.

The chain links TRBV11-2 to TRBJ2-7; a possible D gene is TRBD2 (7 bases). Between the trimmed V and J ends, which lost 3 bases and 6 bases, there was a span of 21 bases. In germline, CDR1 is SGHAT, CDR2 FQNNGV. This CDR3 has 16 amino acids. CDR3 nucleotide sequence: TGTGCCAGCAGCTTCCCACGGGGGGCTAGTTGGGCCGAGCAGTACTTC. As protein: CASSFPRGASWAEQYF.

This chain connects TRBV21-1 to TRBJ2-5; the D call of TRBD1 is as the table states it, not checked on the DNA. TRBV21-1 is labeled a pseudogene. This CDR3 is built from 14 residues. The CDR3 coding sequence is TGTGCCAGCAGCAAATGGCCTCAGGCGGAGACCCAGTACTTC. This codes for CASSKWPQAETQYF.

This clone was counted once. The chain employs TRBV4-1 and TRBJ1-3; no clear D gene. Germline values: CDR1 MGHRA, CDR2 YSYEKL. V dropped 3 bases and J dropped 2 bases, with 8 bases sitting between them. The CDR3 spans 14 residues. The CDR3 region is CASSHSVAGNTIYF. The CDR3 DNA follows: TGCGCCAGCAGCCATTCGGTGGCTGGAAACACCATATATTTT.

V and J are TRBV18 and TRBJ1-5; no firm D call. V was pared by 2 bases and J by 2 bases, with 13 bases between. Germline V lookup: CDR1 KGHSH, CDR2 LQKENI. This CDR3 is 16 amino acids long. The CDR3 DNA is TGTGCCAGCTCACCAGTTCGGTTCGTTGGCAATCAGCCCCAGCATTTT. This encodes CASSPVRFVGNQPQHF.